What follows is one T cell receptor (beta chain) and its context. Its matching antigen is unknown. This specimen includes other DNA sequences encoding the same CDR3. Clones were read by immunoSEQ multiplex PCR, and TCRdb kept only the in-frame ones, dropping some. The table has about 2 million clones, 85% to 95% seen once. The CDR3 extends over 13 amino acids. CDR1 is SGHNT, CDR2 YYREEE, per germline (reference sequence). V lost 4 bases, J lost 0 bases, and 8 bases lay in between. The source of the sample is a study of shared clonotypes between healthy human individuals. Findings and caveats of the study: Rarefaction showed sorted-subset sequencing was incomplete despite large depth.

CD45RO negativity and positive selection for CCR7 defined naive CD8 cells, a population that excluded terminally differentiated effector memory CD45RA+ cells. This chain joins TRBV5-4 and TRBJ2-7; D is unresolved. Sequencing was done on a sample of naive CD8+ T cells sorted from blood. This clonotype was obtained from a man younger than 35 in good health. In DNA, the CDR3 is TGTGCCAGCAGCCTATCTAGCTCCTACGAGCAGTACTTC. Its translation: CASSLSSSYEQYF.